Listed below are T cell receptor beta chains from one sample, sequenced in a study of spatial heterogeneity in lung cancer. TCRdb used MiXCR to reprocess the 5' RACE reads, holding one entry per CDR3 protein. The sample holds some 47,000 distinct CDR3 sequences; approximately 7% are singletons and the top ten take less than 3.5%. This material consisted of PBMCs, taken at surgery. The origin of the receptors is a female donor with early-stage non-small cell lung cancer. The conserved cysteine and the conserved F or W are not part of the CDR3 here. The order of the fields is CDR3 protein, J gene, V gene.

cdr3_aa: ASSLPSGQGSSREQF
j_call: TRBJ2-1
v_call: TRBV7-3

cdr3_aa: ASSQGRLAGSNEQF
j_call: TRBJ2-1
v_call: TRBV3-1

cdr3_aa: ASSSGGGQQPQH
j_call: TRBJ1-5
v_call: TRBV9

cdr3_aa: ASSARDTVFYEQY
j_call: TRBJ2-7
v_call: TRBV21-1

cdr3_aa: ASSLYRKLAKNIQY
j_call: TRBJ2-4
v_call: TRBV21-1

cdr3_aa: ASSIPQRTEAF
j_call: TRBJ1-1
v_call: TRBV12-3/TRBV12-4

cdr3_aa: ASSLGGRYEQY
j_call: TRBJ2-7
v_call: TRBV12-3/TRBV12-4

cdr3_aa: SARIGTGETQY
j_call: TRBJ2-5
v_call: TRBV20-1

cdr3_aa: ASSLEHFEQY
j_call: TRBJ2-7
v_call: TRBV5-1

cdr3_aa: ASSLGISEQY
j_call: TRBJ2-7
v_call: TRBV7-9

cdr3_aa: SATPSANTGELF
j_call: TRBJ2-2
v_call: TRBV20-1

cdr3_aa: SAPAGGLVNTEAF
j_call: TRBJ1-1
v_call: TRBV20-1

cdr3_aa: ASSLGPLNTEAF
j_call: TRBJ1-1
v_call: TRBV7-2

cdr3_aa: ASSGDRGGYGYT
j_call: TRBJ1-2
v_call: TRBV3-1

cdr3_aa: ASSAGQRANYGYT
j_call: TRBJ1-2
v_call: TRBV5-1

cdr3_aa: ASSLEGLGGELF
j_call: TRBJ2-2
v_call: TRBV5-1

cdr3_aa: ASRTPGQGSQPQH
j_call: TRBJ1-5
v_call: TRBV28

cdr3_aa: SARRLQETQY
j_call: TRBJ2-5
v_call: TRBV20-1

cdr3_aa: ASSLSGSSYEQY
j_call: TRBJ2-7
v_call: TRBV11-3

cdr3_aa: SVEWGYQDRARGGYT
j_call: TRBJ1-2
v_call: TRBV29-1

cdr3_aa: ASSSARPRGETQY
j_call: TRBJ2-5
v_call: TRBV7-2

cdr3_aa: ASSQVALAGSGEQY
j_call: TRBJ2-7
v_call: TRBV4-2

cdr3_aa: ASSSGALSTDTQY
j_call: TRBJ2-3
v_call: TRBV6-1

cdr3_aa: ASSEVVDPRARY
j_call: TRBJ2-3
v_call: TRBV6-1

cdr3_aa: ASSPGQMSGYT
j_call: TRBJ1-2
v_call: TRBV7-6

cdr3_aa: ASSLSKQVNSSLH
j_call: TRBJ1-6
v_call: TRBV7-2

cdr3_aa: ASSPLDRGPRNNYGYT
j_call: TRBJ1-2
v_call: TRBV18

cdr3_aa: ASRLVNDEKLF
j_call: TRBJ1-4
v_call: TRBV27

cdr3_aa: SASWDRENNEQF
j_call: TRBJ2-1
v_call: TRBV20-1

cdr3_aa: ASSFPGGRETQY
j_call: TRBJ2-5
v_call: TRBV5-1

cdr3_aa: SARSRGARNEQF
j_call: TRBJ2-1
v_call: TRBV20-1

cdr3_aa: ASSLWPGSETQY
j_call: TRBJ2-5
v_call: TRBV5-4

cdr3_aa: ASSNPPGNTEAF
j_call: TRBJ1-1
v_call: TRBV19

cdr3_aa: ASSSDGINQPQH
j_call: TRBJ1-5
v_call: TRBV18

cdr3_aa: ASSISYGLNQPQH
j_call: TRBJ1-5
v_call: TRBV19

cdr3_aa: ATKTLSYEQY
j_call: TRBJ2-7
v_call: TRBV6-2/TRBV6-3

cdr3_aa: SARDLQETGNTIY
j_call: TRBJ1-3
v_call: TRBV20-1

cdr3_aa: ASGRQMPNTEAF
j_call: TRBJ1-1
v_call: TRBV7-8

cdr3_aa: SASRTSGTDTQY
j_call: TRBJ2-3
v_call: TRBV20-1

cdr3_aa: ASSLWTGGRSPLH
j_call: TRBJ1-6
v_call: TRBV7-2

cdr3_aa: SAGDSTDTQY
j_call: TRBJ2-3
v_call: TRBV20-1

cdr3_aa: ASSVGTGNEQF
j_call: TRBJ2-1
v_call: TRBV7-9

cdr3_aa: ASSYSYGRNYEQY
j_call: TRBJ2-7
v_call: TRBV6-6

cdr3_aa: ASSQGTGGNEQY
j_call: TRBJ2-7
v_call: TRBV7-8

cdr3_aa: ASSERWGTEAF
j_call: TRBJ1-1
v_call: TRBV2

cdr3_aa: ASSPGNRLYEQY
j_call: TRBJ2-7
v_call: TRBV5-1

cdr3_aa: ASSTGSRGGTDTQY
j_call: TRBJ2-3
v_call: TRBV12-3/TRBV12-4

cdr3_aa: AWSEVQGLQETQY
j_call: TRBJ2-5
v_call: TRBV30

cdr3_aa: ASSLGSPLH
j_call: TRBJ1-6
v_call: TRBV7-8

cdr3_aa: ASSLSPGDLGNTIY
j_call: TRBJ1-3
v_call: TRBV5-1

cdr3_aa: ASSDPGGGDTQY
j_call: TRBJ2-3
v_call: TRBV5-1

cdr3_aa: ASSYGRRDTQY
j_call: TRBJ2-3
v_call: TRBV7-8

cdr3_aa: ASSLGAATYEQY
j_call: TRBJ2-7
v_call: TRBV7-2